Each of the 16 T cell receptor beta chains below was sequenced from the same sample in a study of T cell responses to AZD1222 COVID-19 vaccine. Here immunoSEQ multiplex PCR was the method, and the copy in TCRdb shows in-frame clones only, minus some. The sample shows nearly 200,000 clones, approximately 93% of them seen only once. The sequenced sample was peripheral blood, obtained 28 days after the second AZD1222 dose. The receptors stem from an adult who received the AZD1222 COVID-19 vaccine.

The chain joins TRBV5-1 to TRBJ1-4; TRBD1 aligns across 7 bases. Looked up from germline, CDR1 is SGHRS and CDR2 is YFSETQ. The CDR3 is 14 residues long. The V gene end was trimmed by 4 bases and the J gene end by 8 bases; junction bases not matched to a gene: 8. DNA of the CDR3: TGCGCCAGCAGCCCAGTCGGGACAGTCGAAAAACTGTTTTTT. This gives the protein CASSPVGTVEKLFF. Using reference TRBV5-1 and TRBJ1-4 for the parts outside the CDR3, the full variable domain is KAGVTQTPRYLIKTRGQQVTLSCSPISGHRSVSWYQQTPGQGLQFLFEYFSETQRNKGNFPGRFSGRQFSNSRSEMNVSTLELGDSALYLCASSPVGTVEKLFFGSGTQLSVL.

CDR3 in DNA: TGTGCCAGCAGTCACACTAGCGGGGAGTACAATGAGCAGTTCTTC. Translating it yields CASSHTSGEYNEQFF. The chain carries TRBV6-2 or TRBV6-3 and TRBJ2-1; 10 positions agree with TRBD2. With 5 bases clipped from V and 4 bases from J, the junction kept 5 bases outside the gene matches. The CDR3 consists of 15 residues. CDR1 is MNHEY, CDR2 SVGEGT, per germline.

This chain uses TRBV18 with TRBJ1-4; perhaps TRBD1 as D (5 bases). V was clipped by 1 base and J by 3 bases, with 12 bases between them. Per the germline V gene, CDR1 is KGHSH and CDR2 is LQKENI. The CDR3 spans 16 residues. In nucleotides, the CDR3 is TGTGCCAGCTCACCACAGCAGGGCGCAGCTAATGAAAAACTGTTTTTT. Amino acids: CASSPQQGAANEKLFF. The complete variable domain, with remaining parts taken from reference TRBV18 and TRBJ1-4, reads NAGVMQNPRHLVRRRGQEARLRCSPMKGHSHVYWYRQLPEEGLKFMVYLQKENIIDESGMPKERFSAEFPKEGPSILRIQQVVRGDSAAYFCASSPQQGAANEKLFFGSGTQLSVL.

The gene calls are TRBV2 and TRBJ2-7; 10 bases agree with TRBD1. The CDR3 runs 15 residues. CDR1 and CDR2 (germline): SNHLY, FYNNEI. Trimming took 7 bases from V and 7 from J; bases not matched to a gene: 13. The CDR3, as DNA: TGTGCCAGCAACCCCCCCGGGACAGGGGTTAGGGAGCAGTACTTC. It specifies CASNPPGTGVREQYF.

This chain joins TRBV7-8 and TRBJ1-5; D unresolved. The V end lost 1 base, the J end lost 7 bases, and 8 bases lay between the germline ends. Germline CDR1 reads SGHVS; CDR2 reads FQNEAQ. CDR3 length equals 13 residues. CDR3 amino acids: CASSLGRGQPQHF. CDR3 bases: TGTGCCAGCAGCTTAGGGCGAGGACAGCCCCAGCATTTT.

This chain joins TRBV5-5 and TRBJ1-1; no firm D call. V lost 1 base to trimming and J lost 4 bases, with 11 bases between them. Germline assignment: CDR1 SGHKS and CDR2 YYEKEE (reference sequence). The CDR3 totals 14 residues. CDR3 in amino acids: CASSLRREGTEAFF. The CDR3 DNA sequence: TGTGCCAGCAGCTTGCGAAGGGAGGGCACTGAAGCTTTCTTT.

Notes on this clone: This same CDR3 is encoded by further DNA sequences in the sample. This chain joins TRBV12-3 or TRBV12-4 and TRBJ1-2; D uncertain. Trimming removed 1 base from V and 4 bases from J, with 7 bases in between. This CDR3 region has 13 residues. The CDR3 DNA sequence: TGTGCCAGCAGTTTAGGGGGTTCCTATGGCTACACCTTC. Amino acids: CASSLGGSYGYTF.

The V call is TRBV6-5, the J call TRBJ2-5; tentative D call: TRBD1 (6 bases). The V end lost 6 bases, the J end lost 1 base, and 12 bases lay between the germline ends. Germline lookup yields CDR1 MNHEY and CDR2 SVGAGI. The CDR3 runs to 14 residues. The CDR3 reads CASSVARGQETQYF. CDR3 nucleotide sequence: TGTGCCAGCAGCGTGGCCAGGGGCCAAGAGACCCAGTACTTC.

CDR3 amino acids: CASSQGTGSLDYEQYF. Here the CDR3 DNA reads TGTGCCAGCAGCCAAGGAACAGGGTCCCTCGACTACGAGCAGTACTTC. The chain links TRBV9 to TRBJ2-7; D may be TRBD1 (6 bases). Trimming took off 4 bases at V and 3 bases at J, with 20 bases between the two ends. CDR3 length equals 16 residues. Looked up from germline, CDR1 is SGDLS and CDR2 is YYNGEE.

The rearrangement links TRBV4-3 to TRBJ1-2; 7 nucleotides match TRBD1. CDR1 LGHNA and CDR2 YSLEER come from the germline V gene. The CDR3 totals 15 residues. Unmatched junction bases numbered 5, after V lost 0 bases and J lost 4 bases. CDR3 in DNA: TGCGCCAGCAGCCAAGAGGGGGACAGAGCCTATGGCTACACCTTC. It yields the protein CASSQEGDRAYGYTF.

Written as DNA, the CDR3 is TGTGCCAGCAGGAAACCGGGACTTAGAGATACGCAGTATTTT. Protein sequence: CASRKPGLRDTQYF. This rearrangement joins TRBV27 to TRBJ2-3; tentative D call: TRBD2 (6 bases). V dropped 6 bases and J dropped 5 bases, with 15 bases sitting between them. The CDR3 has 14 amino acids. In germline, CDR1 is MNHEY, CDR2 SMNVEV (reference sequence).

The V gene is TRBV7-3, the J gene TRBJ1-6; 9 bases agree with TRBD1. CDR3 length: 16 residues. After removal of 0 bases from V and 5 bases from J, the junction contained 2 bases not matched to a gene. Per germline, CDR1 SGHTA and CDR2 FQGTGA. The CDR3 is CASSLTGQGNNSPLHF. The CDR3 nucleotides are TGTGCCAGCAGCTTAACGGGACAGGGTAATAATTCACCCCTCCACTTT.

The chain links TRBV24-1 to TRBJ2-2; 9 nucleotides line up with TRBD1. Germline values: CDR1 KGHDR, CDR2 SFDVKD. The CDR3 extends over 15 amino acids. Trimming removed 2 bases from V and 7 bases from J; junction bases left unmatched: 4. This CDR3 is CATSDSRTGDGELFF. The CDR3, as DNA: TGTGCCACCAGTGATTCCAGGACAGGGGACGGGGAGCTGTTTTTT.

The sample holds a few counts of this clone. The chain links TRBV4-3 to TRBJ2-1; D unclear. Germline V CDR1 and CDR2: LGHNA, YSLEER. This CDR3 spans 14 amino acids. V gave up 1 base and J gave up 6 bases, with 10 bases separating them. The DNA for the CDR3 is TGCGCCAGCAGCCAAGTTTCGTGGGGCAATGAGCAGTTCTTC. It yields the protein CASSQVSWGNEQFF.

This chain connects TRBV9 to TRBJ2-1; 14 nucleotides line up with TRBD2. Unmatched junction bases numbered 11, after V lost 2 bases and J lost 7 bases. This CDR3 comprises 18 residues. The V gene's germline CDR1 is SGDLS and CDR2 YYNGEE. The CDR3 protein is CASSVLTSGTSGSNEQFF. CDR3 nucleotide sequence: TGTGCCAGCAGCGTTCTTACATCCGGGACTAGCGGGAGTAATGAGCAGTTCTTC.

CDR3 in DNA: TGTGCCACGAGCGCGGAGTGGAAGGACACTGAAGCTTTCTTT. This gives the protein CATSAEWKDTEAFF. This sequence joins TRBV19 and TRBJ1-1; D call uncertain. V was shortened by 10 bases and J by 3 bases, with 18 bases between the two germline ends. The CDR3 length is 14 residues. Germline V lookup: CDR1 LNHDA, CDR2 SQIVND (reference sequence). Combining the CDR3 with reference TRBV19 and TRBJ1-1 gives the whole variable domain DGGITQSPKYLFRKEGQNVTLSCEQNLNHDAMYWYRQDPGQGLRLIYYSQIVNDFQKGDIAEGYSVSREKKESFPLTVTSAQKNPTAFYLCATSAEWKDTEAFFGQGTRLTVV.